This TCR beta chain was found in a study of CD8 T cells in Susac syndrome. CDR1 is MNHEY and CDR2 is SMNVEV in the germline V gene (reference sequence). V gave up 6 bases and J gave up 5 bases; unmatched junction bases: 8. CDR3 size: 14 residues. Reverse transcription of about 0.45 to 1 ug RNA was performed with random hexamers. Amplification of TCR beta CDR3 by immunoSEQ multiplex PCR spanned 54 Vbeta and 13 Jbeta. TCRdb ran MiXCR on the immunoSEQ multiplex PCR reads and lists one entry per CDR3 protein. The profile shows some 130,000 distinct CDR3 sequences, approximately 95% of them singletons. CD8+ and CD4+ T cells from blood underwent TCR beta sequencing. TEMRA cells were enriched by FACS, and CD4+ and CD8+ T cells were negatively isolated.

Sequencing was performed on CD8+ T cells from PBMCs. The TCR originated in a human donor with Susac syndrome. The chain employs TRBV27 and TRBJ2-5; 8 positions match TRBD2. CDR3 sequence reads: CASRAGGGRETQYF. CDR3 bases: TGTGCCAGCAGGGCCGGGGGGGGGCGGGAGACCCAGTACTTC.